Below, one TCR beta chain is given with its context. The antigen is unknown. V trimming: 4 bases; J trimming: 1 base; junction bases outside the gene matches: 4. This CDR3 has 15 residues. This sample was taken from a study of cytotoxic CD8 clonotypes in ibrutinib-treated CLL. Findings and caveats of the study: Clonality showed a rise at ibrutinib response that reversed toward baseline at progression. The study found public clonotypes uncommon, contracting or stable on treatment.

This table comes from immunoSEQ multiplex PCR, and its TCRdb copy is limited to in-frame clones, with some not included. Among 90,000 to 100,000 clones listed, more than 75% were seen once. Sequenced here: PBMCs, sampled after 12 months of ibrutinib treatment. This clonotype was obtained from a human donor with chronic lymphocytic leukemia. The chain carries TRBV6-7 and TRBJ1-1; TRBD1 matches 9 bases. TRBV6-7 is an ORF; its function is uncertain. The CDR3 loop reads CASSSPQGANTEAFF. In nucleotides, the CDR3 is TGTGCCAGCAGTTCCCCACAGGGGGCGAACACTGAAGCTTTCTTT.